Following are 21 T cell receptor beta chains from one sample sequenced in a study of blood T cell repertoires in COVID-19. Generated by immunoSEQ multiplex PCR, the TCRdb table keeps only in-frame clones and is missing some. This repertoire shows 330,000 or so clones, about 87% found once; its top ten account for roughly 1.9%. Sequenced material: PBMCs or T cells enriched from blood (not recorded which). Source of these receptors: a man aged 40-49 years in a cohort exposed to, infected with or recovered from COVID-19 (not recorded which).

The CDR3 DNA is TGCGCCAGCAGCTTCACGGGACAGATCGATTCACCCCTCCACTTT. Protein sequence: CASSFTGQIDSPLHF. The V gene is TRBV5-1, the J gene TRBJ1-6; 7 positions match TRBD1. V dropped 2 bases and J dropped 8; count of bases not matched to a gene: 7. Germline CDR1 is SGHRS and CDR2 is YFSETQ. CDR3 length equals 15 residues.

V is TRBV10-1 and J is TRBJ2-2; possibly TRBD1 for D (6 bases). The germline V and J ends were trimmed by 10 bases and 6 bases, with 12 bases remaining between them. Germline-derived CDR1 and CDR2 are WNHNN and SYGVQD (reference sequence). This CDR3 spans 12 amino acids. The CDR3 coding sequence is TGCGCCACCAGCAGGGGCCCCGGGGAGCTGTTTTTT. It yields the protein CATSRGPGELFF.

J is TRBJ2-7 and V is TRBV7-7; 13 bases align to TRBD2. Trimming cost V 5 bases and J 7 bases; bases outside gene matches: 8. From germline, CDR1 is SSHAT and CDR2 FNYEAQ (reference sequence). This CDR3 region has 15 residues. DNA of the CDR3: TGTGCCAGCAGCAAGGGACTAGCGGGAATTGGTGAGCAGTACTTC. As protein: CASSKGLAGIGEQYF.

This chain connects TRBV5-1 to TRBJ1-5; 8 bases are shared with TRBD1. This CDR3 is 19 amino acids long. Germline CDR1 and CDR2: SGHRS and YFSETQ. The V gene end was trimmed by 0 bases and the J gene end by 4 bases; junction bases not matched to a gene: 15. CDR3 residues: CASSLAVSPDRERNQPQHF. CDR3 nucleotide sequence: TGCGCCAGCAGCTTGGCTGTATCCCCGGACAGGGAAAGGAATCAGCCCCAGCATTTT.

The gene calls are TRBV5-1 and TRBJ2-5; 9 bases align to TRBD1. V shed 5 bases and J 5 bases; nucleotides not matched to a gene: 10. CDR1 and CDR2 (germline): SGHRS, YFSETQ. The CDR3 length is 15 residues. In DNA, the CDR3 is TGCGCCAGCAGTCCACGGACAGGGGTACCGGAGACCCAGTACTTC. It encodes CASSPRTGVPETQYF.

The chain has TRBV6-5 and TRBJ2-2; 9 bases map to TRBD2. The CDR3 is made up of 16 amino acids. The trim removed 1 base at V and 5 bases at J, leaving 5 bases unmatched. CDR1 and CDR2 from the germline V gene are MNHEY and SVGAGI. The CDR3 DNA is TGTGCCAGCAGTTACTGGGGCGGGAGGGCGACCGGGGAGCTGTTTTTT. Protein sequence: CASSYWGGRATGELFF.

The V gene is TRBV19, the J gene TRBJ2-1; 9 nucleotides agree with TRBD2. From germline, CDR1 is LNHDA and CDR2 SQIVND (reference sequence). The CDR3 is 14 amino acids. V lost 9 bases to trimming and J lost 8 bases; unmatched junction nucleotides: 11. DNA for the CDR3: TGTGCCAGCTCTCGGGCTAGCGGGATCCATGAGCAGTTCTTC. Amino acids: CASSRASGIHEQFF.

The CDR3, as DNA: TGTGCCAGCAGCTTAGACAGGGTCTATGGCTACACCTTC. The encoded protein is CASSLDRVYGYTF. The genes are TRBV11-2 and TRBJ1-2, with D possibly being TRBD1 (5 bases). Germline V gene lookup returns CDR1 SGHAT and CDR2 FQNNGV. Trimming removed 0 bases at V and 4 bases at J, with 6 bases between. This CDR3 spans 13 amino acids.

The chain combines TRBV16 with TRBJ2-7, with 15 bases identical to TRBD2. This CDR3 region has 17 residues. The germline CDR1 and CDR2 sequences are KGHSY and FQNENV. The V segment lost 2 bases and the J segment 6 bases; nucleotides outside the gene matches: 8. The CDR3 sequence: CASSQGSRTSGRGEQYF. In DNA form, the CDR3 reads TGTGCCAGCAGCCAAGGCTCGCGGACTAGCGGGAGGGGCGAGCAGTACTTC.

V gene TRBV30 combines with J gene TRBJ1-5; a possible D gene is TRBD1 (5 bases). The germline CDR1 and CDR2 sequences are GTSNPN and SVGIG (reference sequence). The CDR3 consists of 15 residues. Trimming removed 5 bases at V and 7 bases at J, with 21 bases between. CDR3 loop: CAWGGPTDGRQPQHF. The CDR3 DNA reads as TGTGCCTGGGGGGGTCCGACAGACGGGAGGCAGCCCCAGCATTTT.

This clone came up once. Other DNA sequences in the same sample also yield this CDR3. V and J are TRBV5-1 and TRBJ1-3; D is unresolved. The germline V gene has CDR1 SGHRS and CDR2 YFSETQ. Deletions cut 0 bases from V and 1 base from J, with 5 bases between. The CDR3 covers 14 residues. The CDR3 is CASSLDSSGNTIYF. The CDR3 coding sequence is TGCGCCAGCAGCTTGGACAGTTCTGGAAACACCATATATTTT.

Details on this clone: At the DNA level, this CDR3 is encoded by other sequences in the same sample as well. This chain links TRBV7-9 with TRBJ1-2; a weak D match, TRBD1 (5 bases). The CDR3 covers 13 residues. The germline gives CDR1 SEHNR, CDR2 FQNEAQ (reference sequence). V gave up 5 bases and J gave up 4 bases, with 11 bases separating them. This chain's CDR3 is CASSPGESYGYTF. CDR3 nucleotides: TGTGCCAGCAGCCCGGGGGAGAGCTATGGCTACACCTTC.

The J gene is TRBJ1-5, the V gene TRBV7-2, with D perhaps TRBD1 (6 bases). The germline V and J ends were trimmed by 0 bases and 2 bases, with 8 bases remaining between them. This CDR3 is built from 15 residues. The germline gives CDR1 SGHTA, CDR2 FQGNSA. The CDR3 sequence is CASSLAPGGNQPQHF. The CDR3 DNA sequence: TGTGCCAGCAGCTTAGCGCCAGGGGGCAATCAGCCCCAGCATTTT.

The chain uses TRBV7-2 and TRBJ1-6; a weak D match, TRBD1 (6 bases). The CDR3 contains 15 residues. V was cut by 5 bases and J by 3 bases, with 11 bases left in between. Germline V gene sequence: CDR1 SGHTA, CDR2 FQGNSA. CDR3 region: CASSNRDRYNSPLHF. Written as DNA, the CDR3 is TGTGCCAGCAGCAACAGGGACCGCTATAATTCACCCCTCCACTTT.

DNA for the CDR3: TGTGCCAGCAGCTTGGGTCGGCAGGGAAACACCGGGGAGCTGTTTTTT. Translation: CASSLGRQGNTGELFF. The chain employs TRBV5-5 and TRBJ2-2, with D possibly TRBD1 on 5 matching bases. V gave up 0 bases and J gave up 2 bases, with 11 bases separating them. Germline-derived CDR1 and CDR2 are SGHKS and YYEKEE (reference sequence). This CDR3 spans 16 amino acids. The full variable domain, with the rest looked up from reference TRBV5-5 and TRBJ2-2, is DAGVTQSPTHLIKTRGQQVTLRCSPISGHKSVSWYQQVLGQGPQFIFQYYEKEERGRGNFPDRFSARQFPNYSSELNVNALLLGDSALYLCASSLGRQGNTGELFFGEGSRLTVL.

This chain links TRBV28 with TRBJ1-4; possibly TRBD1 for D (5 bases). The CDR3 has 15 residues. CDR1 is MDHEN and CDR2 is SYDVKM in the germline V gene. With 2 bases removed from V and 8 bases from J, the gap between germline ends came to 15 bases. CDR3: CASSLVGERGEKLFF. The CDR3, as DNA: TGTGCCAGCAGTTTAGTCGGGGAGCGGGGGGAAAAACTGTTTTTT.

The J gene is TRBJ1-3, the V gene TRBV3-1 (or the pseudogene TRBV3-2), with TRBD1 as a possible D gene (6 bases). The V gene's germline CDR1 is LGHDT and CDR2 YNNKEL (reference sequence). The CDR3 contains 15 residues. The ends were cut back, 1 base at V and 4 bases at J, with 11 bases in the middle. CDR3 protein: CASSQGGGVGNTIYF. CDR3 coding DNA: TGTGCCAGCAGCCAAGGGGGGGGCGTCGGAAACACCATATATTTT.

This chain connects TRBV10-3 to TRBJ1-2; TRBD1 agrees at 10 bases. Trimming cost V 7 bases and J 6 bases; bases outside gene matches: 5. The CDR3 length is 13 residues. Germline CDR1 ENHRY, CDR2 SYGVKD. The CDR3 reads CAIKPTGGHGYTF. The CDR3 coding sequence is TGTGCCATCAAACCGACAGGGGGCCATGGCTACACCTTC.

The chain combines TRBV5-1 with TRBJ2-5, with 10 positions matching TRBD1. This CDR3 has 16 amino acids. Unmatched junction bases numbered 10, after V lost 3 bases and J lost 5 bases. Germline V gene sequence: CDR1 SGHRS, CDR2 YFSETQ. The CDR3 DNA is TGCGCCAGCAGCTATGGAAGACAGGGGGCGAGGGAGACCCAGTACTTC. Translated, it gives CASSYGRQGARETQYF. The complete variable domain, with remaining parts taken from reference TRBV5-1 and TRBJ2-5, reads KAGVTQTPRYLIKTRGQQVTLSCSPISGHRSVSWYQQTPGQGLQFLFEYFSETQRNKGNFPGRFSGRQFSNSRSEMNVSTLELGDSALYLCASSYGRQGARETQYFGPGTRLLVL.

The sample holds a few counts of this clone. V usage is TRBV29-1 and J usage is TRBJ1-5; 9 bases match TRBD1. From germline, CDR1 is SQVTM and CDR2 ANQGSEA. The CDR3 loop spans 14 amino acids. The V segment lost 5 bases and the J segment 4 bases; nucleotides outside the gene matches: 6. The CDR3 sequence is CSVLRDRANQPQHF. CDR3 nucleotides: TGCAGCGTTCTCCGGGACAGGGCGAATCAGCCCCAGCATTTT.

The chain carries TRBV5-1 and TRBJ1-3; no clear D. V lost 3 bases and J 0 bases, leaving 16 bases between the germline ends. The CDR3 totals 17 residues. Germline V gene data show CDR1 as SGHRS and CDR2 as YFSETQ. The CDR3 here is CASSSNSLASSGNTIYF. In DNA, the CDR3 is TGCGCCAGCAGCTCCAACTCCCTAGCGTCCTCTGGAAACACCATATATTTT.